The rows below give T cell receptor beta chains drawn from one sample of a study of shared clonotypes between healthy human individuals. Some clones are missing from TCRdb's copy, which holds only in-frame ones; the method was immunoSEQ multiplex PCR. The sample has about half a million clones, approximately 80% seen once; the top ten hold around 11%. The sample comprised PBMCs. These receptors were taken from a woman aged 40 to 50 in good health. Some clones in this sample may be carry-over from other donors' samples. Each CDR3 is given with its conserved first and last residue. D genes are given only for firm matches. Only some rows state a clone size, as once, few, many or a class for expanded clones.

cdr3_aa cdr3_nt j_call v_call clone_size d_call
CASSRYGGSGNTIYF TGTGCCAGCAGCCGTTACGGGGGGTCTGGAAACACCATATATTTT TRBJ1-3 TRBV14 NA NA
CAWTEQGRGNTIYF TGTGCCTGGACCGAGCAGGGTAGAGGAAACACCATATATTTT TRBJ1-3 TRBV30 NA NA
CSVERDRGVRNEQFF TGCAGCGTTGAGAGGGACAGGGGGGTAAGGAATGAGCAGTTCTTC TRBJ2-1 TRBV29-1 NA TRBD1
CASSGKVSGETEAFF TGTGCCAGCAGCGGAAAAGTGAGTGGGGAGACTGAAGCTTTCTTT TRBJ1-1 TRBV21-1 NA NA
CATPGASGRSYEQYF TGTGCCACACCCGGGGCTAGCGGGAGGTCCTACGAGCAGTACTTC TRBJ2-7 TRBV2 many TRBD2
CASSLGQGDYGYTF TGTGCCAGCAGCTTAGGCCAGGGTGACTATGGCTACACCTTC TRBJ1-2 TRBV7-8 NA NA
CASSEPSGSYNEQFF TGTGCCAGCAGCGAGCCTAGCGGCTCCTACAATGAGCAGTTCTTC TRBJ2-1 TRBV28 NA TRBD2
CASSLDGAEYEQYF TGCGCCAGCAGCTTGGATGGAGCTGAGTACGAGCAGTACTTC TRBJ2-7 TRBV5-1 NA NA
CASSFVGWGAQETQYF TGTGCCAGCAGTTTCGTCGGGTGGGGGGCACAAGAGACCCAGTACTTC TRBJ2-5 TRBV28 NA NA
CASSFGTSWTDTQYF TGTGCCAGCAGCTTTGGGACCAGTTGGACAGATACGCAGTATTTT TRBJ2-3 TRBV5-4 NA NA
CASSPGPNTEAFF TGTGCCAGTAGTCCGGGTCCCAACACTGAAGCTTTCTTT TRBJ1-1 TRBV19 NA NA
CASSQTIHGYTF TGTGCCAGCAGCCAAACCATCCATGGCTACACCTTC TRBJ1-2 TRBV4-2 NA NA
CASSDWTGSLTDTQYF TGTGCCAGCAGTGATTGGACAGGGTCCCTCACAGATACGCAGTATTTT TRBJ2-3 TRBV25-1 once TRBD1
CASSFVGQGYGYTF TGTGCCAGCAGTTTTGTGGGACAGGGGTATGGCTACACCTTC TRBJ1-2 TRBV7-2 NA TRBD1
CASSERWGFQDEQYF TGTGCCAGCAGTGAACGCTGGGGGTTTCAAGACGAGCAGTACTTC TRBJ2-7 TRBV6-1 NA NA
CATSRPSLGLFETQYF TGTGCCACCAGCAGACCTTCCTTGGGACTTTTTGAGACCCAGTACTTC TRBJ2-5 TRBV15 NA NA
CASSPGTGGFYEQYF TGTGCCAGCAGCCCCGGGACGGGAGGGTTCTACGAGCAGTACTTC TRBJ2-7 TRBV7-2 NA TRBD2
CASSVGPDRDYEQYF TGTGCCAGCAGCGTAGGCCCTGACAGGGACTACGAGCAGTACTTC TRBJ2-7 TRBV9 NA TRBD1
CASSWDNTEAFF TGTGCCAGCAGCTGGGACAACACTGAAGCTTTCTTT TRBJ1-1 TRBV7-9 few NA
CASSQEQGAITEAFF TGTGCCAGCAGCCAAGAACAGGGGGCGATCACTGAAGCTTTCTTT TRBJ1-1 TRBV14 once TRBD1
CASSSPGQVVCDEQFF TGCGCCAGCAGCAGTCCGGGACAGGTCGTTTGCGATGAGCAGTTCTTC TRBJ2-1 TRBV10-1 NA TRBD1
CASTETSGSGNEQFF TGTGCCAGCACAGAGACTAGCGGGAGCGGCAATGAGCAGTTCTTC TRBJ2-1 TRBV18 NA TRBD2
CASSLYSGREKNEQYF TGTGCCAGCAGCTTATATTCCGGGCGGGAGAAGAACGAGCAGTACTTC TRBJ2-7 TRBV7-9 NA TRBD2
CASSLTGTENTEAFF TGTGCCAGCAGCTTAACAGGGACAGAGAACACTGAAGCTTTCTTT TRBJ1-1 TRBV7-7 NA TRBD1
CASSQRWGRVSSYEQYF TGCGCCAGCAGCCAAAGATGGGGCAGGGTCAGCTCCTACGAGCAGTACTTC TRBJ2-7 TRBV5-1 NA NA
CASSAGYSEREQFF TGTGCCAGCAGTGCGGGGTATTCCGAACGGGAGCAGTTCTTC TRBJ2-1 TRBV2 many NA
CASSFQGQGYEQYF TGCGCCAGCAGCTTTCAGGGACAGGGGTACGAGCAGTACTTC TRBJ2-7 TRBV5-1 NA TRBD1
CASSLEAGGYEQYF TGTGCCAGCAGCTTAGAAGCGGGCGGATACGAGCAGTACTTC TRBJ2-7 TRBV7-2 NA NA
CASSSGQINEQFF TGTGCCAGTTCCTCCGGACAGATCAATGAGCAGTTCTTC TRBJ2-1 TRBV6-5 NA NA
CASRRGQPGAAQYF TGTGCCAGCAGGCGCGGACAGCCAGGGGCGGCCCAGTACTTC TRBJ2-5 TRBV6-5 NA NA
CASSVAASLGNTIYF TGTGCCAGCAGCGTAGCCGCCAGCCTGGGAAACACCATATATTTT TRBJ1-3 TRBV9 NA NA
CASSPEGGAFQKLFF TGTGCCAGCAGCCCAGAAGGGGGGGCTTTTCAAAAACTGTTTTTT TRBJ1-4 TRBV7-9 NA NA
CASSLQGGLGEQYF TGTGCCAGTAGTCTGCAGGGGGGCTTGGGCGAGCAGTACTTC TRBJ2-7 TRBV19 NA NA
CASSVQTGGANVLTF TGTGCCAGCAGCGTTCAAACCGGTGGGGCCAACGTCCTGACTTTC TRBJ2-6 TRBV7-3 NA NA
CASSLSAGDHSYNEQFF TGCGCCAGCAGCTTGTCAGCGGGGGATCACTCCTACAATGAGCAGTTCTTC TRBJ2-1 TRBV5-1 NA TRBD2
CASSQLAGAAEQFF TGCGCCAGCAGCCAACTAGCGGGAGCTGCTGAGCAGTTCTTC TRBJ2-1 TRBV4-3 once TRBD2